This TCR beta chain was retrieved from a study of Tregs in tolerant kidney transplant recipients. V dropped 5 bases and J dropped 4; count of bases not matched to a gene: 8. CDR3 length: 15 amino acids. Germline V gene data show CDR1 as LGHNT and CDR2 as FRNRAP. Data came from immunoSEQ multiplex PCR; TCRdb stores just in-frame clones and leaves some out. The data show 68,000 or so clones, roughly 84% seen once. What was sequenced was CD4+ T cells from blood. This clonotype was sampled from a human donor in good health. V and J are TRBV12-5 and TRBJ1-5; 7 positions agree with TRBD1. CDR3 in amino acids: CASGVRQGENQPQHF. The CDR3 DNA follows: TGTGCTAGTGGTGTCAGACAGGGAGAGAATCAGCCCCAGCATTTT.